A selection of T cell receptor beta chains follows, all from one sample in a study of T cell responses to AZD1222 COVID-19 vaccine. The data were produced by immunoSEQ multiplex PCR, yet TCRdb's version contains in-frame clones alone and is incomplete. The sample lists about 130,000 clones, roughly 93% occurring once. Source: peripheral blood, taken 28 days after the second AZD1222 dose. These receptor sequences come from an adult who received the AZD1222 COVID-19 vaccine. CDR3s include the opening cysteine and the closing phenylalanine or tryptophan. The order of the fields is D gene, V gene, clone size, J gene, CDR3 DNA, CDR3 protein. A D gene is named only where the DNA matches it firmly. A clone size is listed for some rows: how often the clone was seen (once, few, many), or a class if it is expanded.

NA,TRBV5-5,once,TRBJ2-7,TGTGCCAGCAGCGTCGACAGCTACGAGCAGTACTTC,CASSVDSYEQYF
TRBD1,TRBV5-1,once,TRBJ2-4,TGCGCCAGCAGCTTGGGACAGGGGACCAAAAACATTCAGTACTTC,CASSLGQGTKNIQYF
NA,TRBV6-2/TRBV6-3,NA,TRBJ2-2,TGTGCCAGCAGCCTGGACAGCGAAAGCCGCGGGGAGCTGTTTTTT,CASSLDSESRGELFF
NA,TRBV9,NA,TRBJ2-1,TGTGCCAGCAGCATTGGACGCTACAATGAGCAGTTCTTC,CASSIGRYNEQFF
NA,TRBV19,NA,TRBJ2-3,TGTGCCAGTAGTATTAGAGACGACACGCAGTATTTT,CASSIRDDTQYF
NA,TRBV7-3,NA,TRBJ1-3,TGTGCCAGCAGCTTAGCCCAGGGAAACACCATATATTTT,CASSLAQGNTIYF
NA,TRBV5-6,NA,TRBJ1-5,TGTGCCAGCAGCACCCCCGATCAGCCCCAGCATTTT,CASSTPDQPQHF
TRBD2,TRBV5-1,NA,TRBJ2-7,TGCGCCAGCAGTTCCAGACTAGCGACCGCCACCTACGAGCAGTACTTC,CASSSRLATATYEQYF
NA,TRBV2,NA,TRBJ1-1,TGTGCCAGCAGGGGCACTCGGTGGGGGCCTGAAGCTTTCTTT,CASRGTRWGPEAFF
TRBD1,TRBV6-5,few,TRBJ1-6,TGTGCCACCAACAGGGGAAATTCACCCCTCCACTTT,CATNRGNSPLHF
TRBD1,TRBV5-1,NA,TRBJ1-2,TGCGCCAGCAGCTTGCGTGGACAGGGTCATGGCTACACCTTC,CASSLRGQGHGYTF
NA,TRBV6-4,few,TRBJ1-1,TGTGCCAGCAGCCCTGCCCCGGGCAACACTGAAGCTTTCTTT,CASSPAPGNTEAFF
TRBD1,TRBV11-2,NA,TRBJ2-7,TGTGCCAGCAGCACTATGAAGACAGGGCGCTACGAGCAGTACTTC,CASSTMKTGRYEQYF
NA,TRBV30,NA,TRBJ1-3,TGTGCCTGGAGTGTAAACGGTAGAAACACCATATATTTT,CAWSVNGRNTIYF
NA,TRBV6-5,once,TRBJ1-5,TGTGCCAGCAGCCAGACACAACCGGGGCCCCAGCATTTT,CASSQTQPGPQHF
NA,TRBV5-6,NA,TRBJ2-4,TGTGCCAGCAGCTCGACAGGCACCTTAGCCAAAAACATTCAGTACTTC,CASSSTGTLAKNIQYF
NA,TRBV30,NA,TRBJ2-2,TGTGCCTGGACCCAGGTGGCCGGGGAGCTGTTTTTT,CAWTQVAGELFF
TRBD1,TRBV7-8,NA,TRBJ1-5,TGTGCCAGCAGCCTCCGGACAGGTAGCAATCAGCCCCAGCATTTT,CASSLRTGSNQPQHF
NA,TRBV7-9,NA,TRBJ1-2,TGTGCCAGCAGCTCCGCGTTCGGCCGCCGGGGGAATTATGGCTACACCTTC,CASSSAFGRRGNYGYTF
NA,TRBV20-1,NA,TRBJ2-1,TGCAGTGCTCCCCGACTTCTGGAGCAGTTCTTC,CSAPRLLEQFF
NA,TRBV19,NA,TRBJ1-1,TGTGCCAGTAGTATAGTGGCGTACACTGAAGCTTTCTTT,CASSIVAYTEAFF
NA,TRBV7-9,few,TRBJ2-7,TGTGCCAGCAGCTTAGCCAGGGCCCCCCTTCACGAGCAGTACTTC,CASSLARAPLHEQYF
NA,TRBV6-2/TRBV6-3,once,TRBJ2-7,TGTGCCAGCAGTTACCTTTGGGCCAACTCCTACGAGCAGTACTTC,CASSYLWANSYEQYF
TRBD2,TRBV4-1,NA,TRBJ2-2,TGCGCCAGCAGCCAAGGTGGCGGGTATGATCTAGCGGGAGTTGACACCGGGGAGCTGTTTTTT,CASSQGGGYDLAGVDTGELFF
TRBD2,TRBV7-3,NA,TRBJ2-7,TGTGCCAGCAGCTTCAAAGGGGGGATAGCGGGAGCCAACGAGCAGTACTTC,CASSFKGGIAGANEQYF
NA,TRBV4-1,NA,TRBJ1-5,TGCGCCAGCAGCCAAGATCCGAACAGCAATCAGCCCCAGCATTTT,CASSQDPNSNQPQHF
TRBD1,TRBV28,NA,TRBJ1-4,TGTGCCAGCAGTTTATTGAGACAGGGTCTTAATGAAAAACTGTTTTTT,CASSLLRQGLNEKLFF
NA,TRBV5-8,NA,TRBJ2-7,TGTGCCAGCAGCTCCGACTCACCGACCTACGAGCAGTACTTC,CASSSDSPTYEQYF
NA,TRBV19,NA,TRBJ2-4,TGTGCCAGTAGTCTAGGCTCGAGTTACAAAAACATTCAGTACTTC,CASSLGSSYKNIQYF
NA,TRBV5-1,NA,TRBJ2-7,TGCGCCAGCAGCCAGGGGCTCGGCCCCTACGAGCAGTACTTC,CASSQGLGPYEQYF
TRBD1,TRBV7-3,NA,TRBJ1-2,TGTGCCAGCAGCTTGGTGGGGACAGGGGTAGTTGATGGCTACACCTTC,CASSLVGTGVVDGYTF
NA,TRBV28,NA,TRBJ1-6,TGTGCCAGCAAAGGGGGTTTTAATTCACCCCTCCACTTT,CASKGGFNSPLHF
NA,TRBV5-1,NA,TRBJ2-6,TGCGCCAGCAGCCCGGCTACTGGGGCCAACGTCCTGACTTTC,CASSPATGANVLTF
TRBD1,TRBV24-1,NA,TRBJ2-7,TGTGCCACCAGTGATTCCGGACAGGGGAAGTACGAGCAGTACTTC,CATSDSGQGKYEQYF
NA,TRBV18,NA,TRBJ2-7,TGTGCCAGCTCCACGGCGGGTCAAAGCGAGCAGTACTTC,CASSTAGQSEQYF
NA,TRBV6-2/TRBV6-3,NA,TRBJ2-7,TGTGCCAGCAGTCCCGATTACGAGCAGTACTTC,CASSPDYEQYF
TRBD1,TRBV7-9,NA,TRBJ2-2,TGTGCCAGCAGCTTAGGGACAGGGGACACCGGGGAGCTGTTTTTT,CASSLGTGDTGELFF
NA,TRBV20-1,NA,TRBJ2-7,TGCAGTGCTAGAGGCGCCTACGAGCAGTACTTC,CSARGAYEQYF
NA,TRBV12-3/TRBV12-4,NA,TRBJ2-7,TGTGCCAGCAGTTTCGCGGGTGGCTACGAGCAGTACTTC,CASSFAGGYEQYF
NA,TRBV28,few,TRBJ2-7,TGTGCCAGCAGGATAGGGGCTCTCTACGAGCAGTACTTC,CASRIGALYEQYF